Listed below are T cell receptor beta chains from one sample, sequenced in a study of blood T cell repertoires in COVID-19. Only in-frame clones appear in the TCRdb table, and some are missing; sequencing was by immunoSEQ multiplex PCR. The sample shows 95,000 to 110,000 clones, roughly 83% of them seen only once. Sequenced: peripheral blood. These receptors all come from a human donor in a cohort sampled during active COVID-19. The CDR3 runs from the conserved cysteine through the conserved F or W. Fields, in order: J gene, V gene, clone size, D gene, CDR3 DNA, CDR3 protein. D genes are given only for firm matches. Part of the rows lack a size; the others show once, few, many or a class for expanded clones.

>TRBJ2-5|TRBV7-2|.|TRBD1
TGTGCCAGCAGCTTAAGGGACAGGCAGACCCAGTACTTC
CASSLRDRQTQYF
>TRBJ1-2|TRBV5-6|.|.
TGTGCCAGCCTAGGGGCAGCTAACTATGGCTACACCTTC
CASLGAANYGYTF
>TRBJ1-5|TRBV27|once|TRBD1
TGTGCCAGCAGTTCTCTACAGGGGGCGGGTCAGCCCCAGCATTTT
CASSSLQGAGQPQHF
>TRBJ2-5|TRBV3-1/TRBV3-2|.|TRBD2
TGTGCCAGCAGCCTGGGACTAGCGGGAGAGACCCAGTACTTC
CASSLGLAGETQYF
>TRBJ1-2|TRBV2|.|TRBD1
TGTGCCAGCAGGGGAGGACAGGGGGCAGGGGGCTACACCTTC
CASRGGQGAGGYTF
>TRBJ1-1|TRBV7-9|.|.
TGTGCCAGCAGCTTAGTTTTTAAAGGGGAGGGTGACACTGAAGCTTTCTTT
CASSLVFKGEGDTEAFF
>TRBJ1-5|TRBV5-1|.|.
TGCGCCAGCAGCTTGGGGACAGTAGGAAATCAGCCCCAGCATTTT
CASSLGTVGNQPQHF
>TRBJ2-2|TRBV4-3|.|TRBD2
TGCGCCAGCAGCCAAGGGCTAGCGGGAGGGGGAGCCGGGGAGCTGTTTTTT
CASSQGLAGGGAGELFF
>TRBJ2-3|TRBV18|once|TRBD2
TGTGCCAGCTCACCCCTTACTAGCGGGAGAAACACAGATACGCAGTATTTT
CASSPLTSGRNTDTQYF
>TRBJ2-5|TRBV15|.|.
TGTGCCACCAGCAGAGATGTTACAGTCCAAGAGACCCAGTACTTC
CATSRDVTVQETQYF
>TRBJ1-3|TRBV6-5|.|TRBD1
TGTGCCAGCAGCCCGGACAGGGGCGGAAACACCATATATTTT
CASSPDRGGNTIYF
>TRBJ2-2|TRBV5-4|.|TRBD1
TGTGCCAGCAGCTCGAATGAACAACTCTGGACAGGGGAGTCCGGGGAGCTGTTTTTT
CASSSNEQLWTGESGELFF
>TRBJ1-6|TRBV5-1|.|.
TGCGCCAGCAGTTCTCTATGGAATTCACCCCTCCACTTT
CASSSLWNSPLHF
>TRBJ1-1|TRBV2|.|.
TGTGCCAGCAGTGAAGACCCGATAATGAGTGAAGCTTTCTTT
CASSEDPIMSEAFF
>TRBJ2-4|TRBV12-3/TRBV12-4|.|TRBD1
TGTGCCAGCTCCTCCTCGGGACAGGGGTTTCAGTACTTC
CASSSSGQGFQYF
>TRBJ2-3|TRBV18|.|.
TGTGCCAGCTCACCACTCCCAGCAGATACGCAGTATTTT
CASSPLPADTQYF
>TRBJ1-1|TRBV7-9|.|.
TGTGCCAGCAGCTTGGGAGGGGGGAACACTGAAGCTTTCTTT
CASSLGGGNTEAFF
>TRBJ2-3|TRBV6-4|.|TRBD2
TGTGCCAGCAGACTCAGCGGGAGTCTCACAGATACGCAGTATTTT
CASRLSGSLTDTQYF
>TRBJ2-7|TRBV11-3|.|TRBD1
TGTGCCAGCAGCTCGGACAGGGTGGGGGAGCAGTACTTC
CASSSDRVGEQYF
>TRBJ1-1|TRBV18|.|.
TGTGCCAGCTCACCAATGGCAGAGAACACTGAAGCTTTCTTT
CASSPMAENTEAFF
>TRBJ1-2|TRBV28|.|.
TGTGCCAGCAGTCCTTTGGGGGCGAGGGGCTACACCTTC
CASSPLGARGYTF
>TRBJ1-5|TRBV3-1/TRBV3-2|few|TRBD1
TGTGCCAGCAGCCTCGGACAGGCGACAAATCAGCCCCAGCATTTT
CASSLGQATNQPQHF